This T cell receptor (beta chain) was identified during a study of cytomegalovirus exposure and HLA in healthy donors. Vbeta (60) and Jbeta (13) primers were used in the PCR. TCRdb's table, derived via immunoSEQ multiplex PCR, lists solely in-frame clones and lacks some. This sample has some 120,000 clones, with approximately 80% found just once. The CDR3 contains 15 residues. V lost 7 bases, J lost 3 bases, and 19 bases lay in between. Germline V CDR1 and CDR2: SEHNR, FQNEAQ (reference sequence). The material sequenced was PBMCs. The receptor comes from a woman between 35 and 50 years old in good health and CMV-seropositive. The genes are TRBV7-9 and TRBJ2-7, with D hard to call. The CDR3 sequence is CASTPGYRGIYEQYF. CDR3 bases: TGTGCCAGCACCCCGGGTTATCGCGGCATCTACGAGCAGTACTTC.